Listed below are T cell receptor beta chains from one sample, sequenced in a study of shared T cell receptors in the human thymus. TCRdb's table, derived via immunoSEQ multiplex PCR, lists solely in-frame clones and lacks some. The repertoire includes over 450,000 clones, about four fifths of them detected once, and around 0.013% sits in the top ten. This same sample was also part of a study on human thymus T cells.

Input material: thymocytes. The receptors here all came from a boy younger than two with a congenital heart defect. Both conserved end residues are part of each CDR3. A D gene is named only where the DNA matches it firmly. Not every row has a clone size; where given, it reads once, few, many or a size class.

.	TRBV19	TRBJ1-5	TRBD1	TGTGCCAGTAGTATGGGGGGTAACAGGGGGCTCCGGAATCAGCCCCAGCATTTT	CASSMGGNRGLRNQPQHF
.	TRBV13	TRBJ1-2	TRBD1	TGTGCCAGCAGCTTAGACAGGGGGCTGCATGGCTACACCTTC	CASSLDRGLHGYTF
.	TRBV10-3	TRBJ1-2	TRBD1	TGTGCCACGGGACAGGGTTCCCATGGGCGTTATGGCTACACCTTC	CATGQGSHGRYGYTF
.	TRBV5-1	TRBJ2-2	TRBD2	TGCGCCAGCAGCTTTCCCCCACTAGCGGGAGGCCTCATCGGGGAGCTGTTTTTT	CASSFPPLAGGLIGELFF
.	TRBV4-1	TRBJ2-3	.	TGCGCCAGCAGCCAAGAGAGATGTGGCACAGATACGCAGTATTTT	CASSQERCGTDTQYF
.	TRBV7-8	TRBJ2-3	.	TGTGCCAGCAGCCCCAGGGTCGGGCGCACAGATACGCAGTATTTT	CASSPRVGRTDTQYF
.	TRBV5-6	TRBJ2-7	TRBD1	TGTGCCAGCAGCCAGGACAGGGCCCACGAGCAGTACTTC	CASSQDRAHEQYF
.	TRBV9	TRBJ1-3	TRBD1	TGTGCCAGCAGCCGGGGACAGACTGGAAACACCATATATTTT	CASSRGQTGNTIYF
.	TRBV30	TRBJ1-2	TRBD1	TGTGCCTGGAGTGCCTGGGACAGGGTGGACTATGGCTACACCTTC	CAWSAWDRVDYGYTF
.	TRBV4-1	TRBJ2-3	.	TGCGCCAGCAGCCAAGACAGGTTTTGGATGTCGTCAGATACGCAGTATTTT	CASSQDRFWMSSDTQYF
.	TRBV19	TRBJ1-2	.	TGTGCCAGTAGTCCCAGGGGTCAAGGCTACACCTTC	CASSPRGQGYTF
.	TRBV28	TRBJ2-3	TRBD2	TGTGCCAGCACTCCAGCGGGGCCTCTCACAGATACGCAGTATTTT	CASTPAGPLTDTQYF
.	TRBV30	TRBJ2-2	.	TGTGCCTGGAGCCCCTGGGGGCGGCAGACCGGGGAGCTGTTTTTT	CAWSPWGRQTGELFF
.	TRBV30	TRBJ2-2	TRBD2	TGTGCCTGGAGGGACCGAGGGACTAGCAAGGAAGGAACCGGGGAGCTGTTTTTT	CAWRDRGTSKEGTGELFF
.	TRBV19	TRBJ1-2	.	TGTGCCAGTAGTATGAGGGAATGCCAACGGGGACTCCGAGGCTACACCTTC	CASSMRECQRGLRGYTF
once	TRBV14	TRBJ2-7	.	TGTGCCAGCAGCCAAGAGAAACGGGAGTTCCACGAGCAGTACTTC	CASSQEKREFHEQYF
few	TRBV7-9	TRBJ2-1	TRBD2	TGTGCCAGCAGTACGCGGGAGAAGGGCGATGAGCAGTTCTTC	CASSTREKGDEQFF
.	TRBV14	TRBJ2-2	TRBD1	TGTGCCAGCAGCCAAGCAGGGGGCACCACCGGGGAGCTGTTTTTT	CASSQAGGTTGELFF
.	TRBV11-2	TRBJ1-1	.	TGTGCCAGCAGCTTAGATCTACCGTACAGGAACACTGAAGCTTTCTTT	CASSLDLPYRNTEAFF
.	TRBV19	TRBJ2-1	TRBD2	TGTGCCAGTTCCCCTCCCATCTTAGCGGGAGAAAATGAGCAGTTCTTC	CASSPPILAGENEQFF
.	TRBV27	TRBJ2-2	.	TGTGCCAGCAGTTCCCTGGACTATGGCCGCGCCGGGGAGCTGTTTTTT	CASSSLDYGRAGELFF
.	TRBV11-3	TRBJ2-4	.	TGTGCCAGCAGCGTGAGCCCCTTTCGAGCCATTCAGTACTTC	CASSVSPFRAIQYF
.	TRBV7-6	TRBJ2-4	TRBD2	TGTGCCAGCAGCTTTCTAGCGGGAGAGGAAAGGGACATTCAGTACTTC	CASSFLAGEERDIQYF
.	TRBV15	TRBJ2-7	TRBD2	TGTGCCACCAGCCTCTCTACGGGACTAGCGGCCTACGAGCAGTACTTC	CATSLSTGLAAYEQYF
.	TRBV27	TRBJ2-7	.	TGTGCCAGCAGTGATACAGGGTCCAACTCCTACGAGCAGTACTTC	CASSDTGSNSYEQYF